This T cell receptor (beta chain) was recorded in a study of breast tumors, draining lymph nodes, adjacent tissues. Study-level findings and limits: The lymph node origin of tumor T cells was framed as consistent with a hypothesis, not demonstrated. Findings are consistent with lymph node origin and intratumoral expansion of most tumor T cells. Compared with lymph nodes, tumors were less diverse; compared with nontumor tissue, more. Tumor and nontumor repertoires were significantly more similar in luminal-like than in basal-like breast cancer.

MiXCR was run by TCRdb on the multiplex PCR reads, yielding one entry per CDR3 protein. The table lists around 17,000 distinct CDR3 sequences, 45% of them singletons, with about an eighth in the top ten. This clonotype counts as medium-sized. The antigen is undetermined. Germline V gene sequence: CDR1 SGHTA, CDR2 FQGNSA. The CDR3 has 15 amino acids. V lost 4 bases and J 2 bases, leaving 13 bases between the germline ends. This receptor was taken from a female donor with breast cancer. Some clones in this sample may be carry-over from other donors' samples. The material sequenced was tumor-adjacent breast tissue. The chain recombines TRBV7-2 with TRBJ2-3, with a weak D call TRBD1 (5 bases). CDR3 in amino acids: CASSSGIVPTDTQYF. CDR3 sequence (DNA): TGTGCCAGCAGCTCAGGGATAGTCCCCACAGATACGCAGTATTTT.